These T cell receptor beta chains were read from a single sample in a study of blood T cell repertoires in COVID-19. The table came from immunoSEQ multiplex PCR; TCRdb's copy has only in-frame clones and leaves some out. The sample lists 100,000 to 150,000 clones; over 75% were seen once. Material: peripheral blood. All receptors come from a woman older than 75 with acute or convalescent COVID-19. Both conserved end residues are part of each CDR3. A D gene is named only where the DNA matches it firmly. The size of a clone is reported for some rows only, either as once, few or many, or as a class for expanded clones.

abundance	d_gene	j_gene	v_gene	CDR3nt	CDR3aa
-	TRBD2	TRBJ2-1	TRBV19	TGTGCCAGTAGTGGGGGGACTAGCGGTAGAAATGAGCAGTTCTTC	CASSGGTSGRNEQFF
-	TRBD1	TRBJ1-1	TRBV18	TGTGCCAGCTCACTTCTCGGGGACAGTAACACTGAAGCTTTCTTT	CASSLLGDSNTEAFF
-	TRBD2	TRBJ2-1	TRBV25-1	TGTGCCAGCAGAGCGACTAGCGGGGGAATATTTTACAATGAGCAGTTCTTC	CASRATSGGIFYNEQFF
-	TRBD1	TRBJ1-2	TRBV12-3/TRBV12-4	TGTGCCAGCACGTCCGCCACAGGGGCCAGCTACACCTTC	CASTSATGASYTF
-	-	TRBJ2-5	TRBV9	TGTGCCAGCAGCGTAGGTATTCTATATCAAGAGACCCAGTACTTC	CASSVGILYQETQYF
-	-	TRBJ1-2	TRBV6-1	TGTGCCAGCAGTGACAGCTATGGCTACACCTTC	CASSDSYGYTF
few	-	TRBJ1-1	TRBV18	TGTGCCAGCTCACGAGTGTTGAACACTGAAGCTTTCTTT	CASSRVLNTEAFF
many	-	TRBJ1-6	TRBV27	TGTGCCAGCAGTTTCGGGGGGGATTCACCCCTCCACTTT	CASSFGGDSPLHF
-	-	TRBJ2-5	TRBV3-1/TRBV3-2	TGTGCCAGCAGCCAAGGAGGACAAGAGACCCAGTACTTC	CASSQGGQETQYF
-	TRBD1	TRBJ1-5	TRBV15	TGTGCCACCAGCAGAGATTGGGACAGGGGTCGGCCCCAGCATTTT	CATSRDWDRGRPQHF
-	TRBD1	TRBJ1-5	TRBV6-1	TGTGCCAGCAGTGAACGGGCACAGGGGGCGCGGGCCCAGCCCCAGCATTTT	CASSERAQGARAQPQHF
once	TRBD1	TRBJ1-2	TRBV6-5	TGTGCCAGCAGTTACTTCGACAGGGGGCCAGGTGGCTACACCTTC	CASSYFDRGPGGYTF
-	TRBD2	TRBJ2-1	TRBV15	TGTGCCACCAGCGCCGGGGGGTTTTACAATGAGCAGTTCTTC	CATSAGGFYNEQFF
-	TRBD1	TRBJ2-5	TRBV28	TGTGCCAGCAGCGACAGGGTCCAGGGGTACTTC	CASSDRVQGYF
-	TRBD1	TRBJ2-7	TRBV2	TGTGCCAGCACGGGGACAGGGATCTACGAGCAGTACTTC	CASTGTGIYEQYF
-	-	TRBJ1-2	TRBV5-4	TGTGCCAGCATAAGACAGGAACTTTCTAACTATGGCTACACCTTC	CASIRQELSNYGYTF
-	TRBD1	TRBJ1-2	TRBV19	TGTGCCAGTAGTACGACAGGGGGCGAGTATGGCTACACCTTC	CASSTTGGEYGYTF
once	-	TRBJ1-6	TRBV6-5	TGTGCCAGCACGCTAGGTAATTCACCCCTCCACTTT	CASTLGNSPLHF
once	-	TRBJ1-2	TRBV6-6	TGTGCCAGCAGTTACTCCCTGACTTCGACCTATGGCTACACCTTC	CASSYSLTSTYGYTF
-	-	TRBJ1-2	TRBV9	TGTGCCAGTAACAGGGATAACTATGGCTACACCTTC	CASNRDNYGYTF
-	-	TRBJ1-4	TRBV6-6	TGTGCCAGCACTCTAACAGGGTTGAAACTGTTTTTT	CASTLTGLKLFF
-	TRBD1	TRBJ2-3	TRBV10-3	TGTGCCATCAGAACATCAGGGGGCCCAGATACGCAGTATTTT	CAIRTSGGPDTQYF
-	-	TRBJ1-5	TRBV7-8	TGTGCCAGCAGCTTGGTAGGGGCCCCTAACCAGCCCCAGCATTTT	CASSLVGAPNQPQHF
-	TRBD1	TRBJ1-1	TRBV10-3	TGTGCCACTCAAGGGGGCGCGGACACTGAAGCTTTCTTT	CATQGGADTEAFF
-	TRBD1	TRBJ1-1	TRBV5-4	TGTGCCAGCAGCTTGGGGAGACAGGGTGGGGGTTTGGTCACTGAAGCTTTCTTT	CASSLGRQGGGLVTEAFF
-	TRBD1	TRBJ1-2	TRBV4-1	TGCGCCAGCAGCCATTATCCGGGACAGGGCTATGGCTACACCTTC	CASSHYPGQGYGYTF
-	-	TRBJ1-3	TRBV29-1	TGCAGCGTCGAGGGAGGAAACACCATATATTTT	CSVEGGNTIYF
-	TRBD1	TRBJ2-1	TRBV6-2/TRBV6-3	TGTGCCAGCAGCTATCATACAGGGGATAATGAGCAGTTCTTC	CASSYHTGDNEQFF
once	-	TRBJ1-5	TRBV28	TGTGCCAGCAGGATCGGGGGGTTCAATCAGCCCCAGCATTTT	CASRIGGFNQPQHF
-	-	TRBJ1-3	TRBV3-1/TRBV3-2	TGTGCCAGCAGAAACGGAGGGGTAAACACCATATATTTT	CASRNGGVNTIYF
-	TRBD2	TRBJ2-2	TRBV3-1/TRBV3-2	TGTGCCAGCAGCCAAGTTTTACTAGCGGGGGGGAGGAACACCGGGGAGCTGTTTTTT	CASSQVLLAGGRNTGELFF